These T cell receptor beta chains were read from a single sample in a study of neurological immune-mediated disorders. TCRdb processed the 5' RACE reads anew with MiXCR; each CDR3 protein has one entry. The sample shows roughly 52,000 distinct CDR3 sequences, approximately 5.8% of them seen only once. Specimen: CD4+ T cells from blood. Every receptor here comes from a woman younger than 30 with multiple sclerosis. The CDR3 runs from the conserved cysteine through the conserved F or W. The D gene is left open where the match is weak. Size values are once, few and many counts, or a class for expanded clones, and some rows have none.

V	size	D	J	DNA	CDR3
TRBV6-1	many	-	TRBJ1-5	TGTGCCAGCAGCGTCCCGGGGGTGAGTCAGCCCCAGCATTTT	CASSVPGVSQPQHF
TRBV6-1	few	-	TRBJ1-2	TGTGCCAGCAGCGAAAGGCCTGGACATGGCTACACCTTC	CASSERPGHGYTF
TRBV14	many	-	TRBJ2-2	TGTGCCAGCAGCCCCCTAGCGTCCGGGGAGCTGTTTTTT	CASSPLASGELFF
TRBV6-2/TRBV6-3	many	-	TRBJ2-7	TGTGCCAGCAAGAGGCGGCAGGGCCCCTACGAGCAGTACTTC	CASKRRQGPYEQYF
TRBV7-9	many	TRBD1	TRBJ2-1	TGTGCCAGCAGCTTAGTAATGAGGACAGGGGTCGGGGATGAGCAGTTCTTC	CASSLVMRTGVGDEQFF
TRBV24-1	many	-	TRBJ1-1	TGTGCCACCAGTGATCCACGGGGGGCCGGCACTGAAGCTTTCTTT	CATSDPRGAGTEAFF
TRBV9	-	TRBD1	TRBJ1-1	TGTGCCAGCAGCCCCCGGACAGGGGGCACTGAAGCTTTCTTT	CASSPRTGGTEAFF
TRBV7-6	many	-	TRBJ2-2	TGTGCCAGCAGCCCATACGCGGTAGTTAACACCGGGGAGCTGTTTTTT	CASSPYAVVNTGELFF
TRBV19	few	TRBD2	TRBJ2-1	TGTGCCAGTAGTACGACTAGCGGGGGGTTGTATGAGCAGTTCTTC	CASSTTSGGLYEQFF
TRBV14	many	-	TRBJ1-2	TGTGCCAGCAGCCACAGACAGTTCCTAGTGGAAGGCTACACCTTC	CASSHRQFLVEGYTF
TRBV27	many	-	TRBJ2-5	TGTGCCAGAGTTCCGGCGTACCAAGAGACCCAGTACTTC	CARVPAYQETQYF
TRBV28	many	TRBD1	TRBJ2-3	TGTGCCAGCAGTTTCTACGGGACAGGGGGGGCAGATACGCAGTATTTT	CASSFYGTGGADTQYF
TRBV20-1	many	TRBD1	TRBJ2-5	TGCAGTGCTGCCCTGACAGGGGCGGAGACCCAGTACTTC	CSAALTGAETQYF
TRBV7-9	many	TRBD1	TRBJ2-1	TGTGCCAGCAGCCCCTCCGGGACAGGGTTCAGTGAGCAGTTCTTC	CASSPSGTGFSEQFF
TRBV6-5	many	-	TRBJ1-3	TGTGCCAGCAGTTATGGAAAGGCTGGAAACACCATATATTTT	CASSYGKAGNTIYF
TRBV6-2/TRBV6-3	-	-	TRBJ1-2	TGTGCCAGCAGCCGGGGCGTAAACTATGGCTACACCTTC	CASSRGVNYGYTF
TRBV29-1	medium-sized	-	TRBJ1-2	TGCAGCGCTACAGGGTCCTATGGCTACACCTTC	CSATGSYGYTF
TRBV9	many	TRBD1	TRBJ2-7	TGTGCCAGCAGCGTTGGGACAGGGTACTCCTACGAGCAGTACTTC	CASSVGTGYSYEQYF
TRBV20-1	many	TRBD2	TRBJ2-4	TGCAGTGCTAGAGGCGTACTAGCGGGAGGGGGCATTCAGTACTTC	CSARGVLAGGGIQYF
TRBV19	many	-	TRBJ1-5	TGTGCCAGTAGTATGGACGGAATAAACAATCAGCCCCAGCATTTT	CASSMDGINNQPQHF
TRBV11-2	many	TRBD1	TRBJ1-4	TGTGCCAGCAGCATATCGACAGGGGCTAATGAAAAACTGTTTTTT	CASSISTGANEKLFF
TRBV29-1	medium-sized	-	TRBJ2-1	TGCAGCGTTGTTTCCGGGACGATTTACAATGAGCAGTTCTTC	CSVVSGTIYNEQFF
TRBV5-1	many	-	TRBJ1-2	TGCGCCAGCAGCTTGGCCAGCGGAGGGCTAGGTTGGCCCTACACCTTC	CASSLASGGLGWPYTF
TRBV5-5	many	-	TRBJ1-1	TGTGCCAGCCCCATCGAGGGCGCGAGCGTCACTGAAGCTTTCTTT	CASPIEGASVTEAFF
TRBV5-1	many	-	TRBJ2-3	TGCGCCAGCAGCCCGGACGGGAGACGAACTAGCACAGATACGCAGTATTTT	CASSPDGRRTSTDTQYF
TRBV5-6	many	-	TRBJ1-5	TGTGCCAGCAGCTCTCAGTATCGTCAGCCCCAGCATTTT	CASSSQYRQPQHF
TRBV15	many	TRBD2	TRBJ2-3	TGTGCCACCAGCAAGGACGCCGGGACTAGCGGGGGGCCCACAGATACGCAGTATTTT	CATSKDAGTSGGPTDTQYF
TRBV20-1	-	-	TRBJ2-2	TGCAGTGCTAGATCGGACGGGGAGCTGTTTTTT	CSARSDGELFF
TRBV3-1	-	TRBD1	TRBJ2-1	TGTGCCAGCAGCCACCTCCCTACCGGGACAGAGAGATACAATGAGCAGTTCTTC	CASSHLPTGTERYNEQFF
TRBV19	-	TRBD1	TRBJ2-2	TGTGCCAGTAGTATCTGGGAAGGGGACAGCAGGGGAGTGGTGGACACCGGGGAGCTGTTTTTT	CASSIWEGDSRGVVDTGELFF
TRBV14	many	-	TRBJ1-1	TGTGCCAGCAGCCATGTGCAGGGCTTTATGAACACTGAAGCTTTCTTT	CASSHVQGFMNTEAFF
TRBV4-1	few	-	TRBJ2-1	TGCGCCAGCAGCCAAGGTCCGGGCCCCTACAATGAGCAGTTCTTC	CASSQGPGPYNEQFF
TRBV5-1	many	TRBD2	TRBJ2-1	TGCGCCAGCAGCTTGAGACTAGCGGGGACCTACAATGAGCAGTTCTTC	CASSLRLAGTYNEQFF
TRBV12-3/TRBV12-4	many	TRBD2	TRBJ2-3	TGTGCCAGCAGTTTTCCAGCGGGGAGCACAGATACGCAGTATTTT	CASSFPAGSTDTQYF
TRBV29-1	medium-sized	-	TRBJ1-4	TGCAGCGTCCTCAGCACTAACGACGGAGAAAAACTGTTTTTT	CSVLSTNDGEKLFF
TRBV6-6	many	-	TRBJ1-5	TGTGCCAGCAGTTACTCGGAGTGGGTTGGCCAGCCCCAGCATTTT	CASSYSEWVGQPQHF
TRBV6-2/TRBV6-3	-	-	TRBJ2-7	TGTGCCAGCAGTTACGGAGGAAAAGGAACCTACGAGCAGTACTTC	CASSYGGKGTYEQYF
TRBV28	many	TRBD1	TRBJ1-6	TGTGCCAGCAGTCCCCCCGGGACAGGGTCGTCACCCCTCCACTTT	CASSPPGTGSSPLHF
TRBV5-1	many	TRBD1	TRBJ1-1	TGCGCCAGCAGCTCGGGACAGGGGGCCGCTGAAGCTTTCTTT	CASSSGQGAAEAFF
TRBV28	-	-	TRBJ2-3	TGTGCCAGCACCCAGGGGATGGTGACAGATACGCAGTATTTT	CASTQGMVTDTQYF
TRBV5-1	many	-	TRBJ2-1	TGCGCCAGCAGCTTGGAACATTTATACAATGAGCAGTTCTTC	CASSLEHLYNEQFF
TRBV6-5	many	TRBD1	TRBJ1-5	TGTGCCAGCAGGCCCCTCGGGACAGGGATCTATAGCAATCAGCCCCAGCATTTT	CASRPLGTGIYSNQPQHF
TRBV20-1	many	-	TRBJ1-5	TGCAGTGCTAGAGATGAGGGGGATCAGCCCCAGCATTTT	CSARDEGDQPQHF
TRBV15	many	-	TRBJ2-1	TGTGCCACCAGGTCCGGGACCCGACAGTTCTTC	CATRSGTRQFF
TRBV5-1	many	-	TRBJ2-3	TGCGCCAGCAGCTTGACCGGCAGAGATGATACGCAGTATTTT	CASSLTGRDDTQYF
TRBV11-1	many	-	TRBJ1-2	TGTGCCAGCAGCGAAAGGGACTATGGCTACACCTTC	CASSERDYGYTF
TRBV5-4	-	TRBD1	TRBJ2-5	TGTGCCAGCAGCTTGGATCGACAGGGGAAGACCCAGTACTTC	CASSLDRQGKTQYF
TRBV7-9	many	-	TRBJ1-1	TGTGCCAGCAGCTTAGGATTTTTGGCGGGGGTGAACACTGAAGCTTTCTTT	CASSLGFLAGVNTEAFF
TRBV7-2	many	TRBD2	TRBJ2-5	TGTGCCAGCAGCTTGGTGCTAGCGGGAGGGGGGGAGACCCAGTACTTC	CASSLVLAGGGETQYF
TRBV3-1	many	-	TRBJ2-6	TGTGCCAGCAGCCCCCGTTTCGCAGCGATCTCTGGGGCCAACGTCCTGACTTTC	CASSPRFAAISGANVLTF
TRBV20-1	many	TRBD2	TRBJ2-3	TGCAGTGCTAGAGCGGAGGGGACTAGTGGTTTGAATACGCAGTATTTT	CSARAEGTSGLNTQYF
TRBV7-6	many	-	TRBJ1-6	TGTGCCAGCAGCTTAGCGCTAGGGGGTCAATCGCTCCACTTT	CASSLALGGQSLHF
TRBV7-2	many	TRBD1	TRBJ1-2	TGTGCCAGCAGCTTAACCGGGACAGGGTACGCCGGCTACACCTTC	CASSLTGTGYAGYTF